Listed here are 8 T cell receptor beta chains from one sample, sequenced in a study of T-cell reconstitution after alpha-beta-depleted transplantation in children. Unique molecular identifiers were built into the TCRbeta library. TCRdb fed the PCR reads into MiXCR, producing one record per CDR3 protein. The table records 200,000 to 250,000 distinct CDR3 sequences, approximately 8.9% of them present only once. Source: PBMCs, mostly from graft donor cells, taken 180 days after TCRalphabeta/CD19-depleted stem cell transplant. The receptors derive from a male patient younger than 18 who had a stem cell transplant for acute lymphoblastic leukemia, so the T cells may come from the graft donor.

This clonotype was counted many times. The V gene is TRBV5-1, the J gene TRBJ2-6; D is unclear. Germline V lookup: CDR1 SGHRS, CDR2 YFSETQ. This CDR3 comprises 14 residues. The V and J ends lost 3 bases and 2 bases respectively, with 6 bases between them. CDR3 nucleotides: TGCGCCAGCAGCTCTGGGACTGGGGCCAACGTCCTGACTTTC. Translation gives CASSSGTGANVLTF.

This clonotype was detected ten times or more. V is TRBV5-1 and J is TRBJ2-6, with unresolved D. CDR3 length: 15 residues. CDR1 SGHRS and CDR2 YFSETQ come from the germline V gene. V lost 0 bases and J lost 4, with 8 bases in between. This chain's CDR3 is CASSLAQAGANVLTF. The CDR3 DNA is TGCGCCAGCAGCTTGGCCCAGGCCGGGGCCAACGTCCTGACTTTC.

This clonotype was seen ten or more times. The chain recombines TRBV6-1 with TRBJ2-7; 7 positions match TRBD2. The CDR3 is 13 residues long. Germline-derived CDR1 and CDR2 are MNHNS and SASEGT. V lost 11 bases and J lost 4; bases outside the gene matches: 11. The CDR3 sequence is CAVAPGLFYEQYF. The CDR3 DNA reads TGTGCCGTTGCTCCGGGACTATTTTACGAGCAGTACTTC.

This clonotype was seen repeatedly, ten times or more. V gene TRBV6-5 combines with J gene TRBJ2-5; no clear D. CDR1 is MNHEY and CDR2 is SVGAGI in the germline V gene. This CDR3 contains 14 residues. Trimming left V 3 bases short and J 4 bases short, with 12 bases between. DNA of the CDR3: TGTGCCAGCAGTTATTCGGTGGTGCGAGAGACCCAGTACTTC. This translates into CASSYSVVRETQYF.

This clonotype was detected ten times or more. The J gene is TRBJ2-7, the V gene TRBV5-4; 15 bases agree with TRBD2. CDR3 length: 17 amino acids. Germline lookup yields CDR1 SGHNT and CDR2 YYREEE (reference sequence). Trimming took 3 bases from V and 0 from J; bases not matched to a gene: 4. The CDR3 DNA sequence: TGTGCCAGCAGCTCCGGACTAGCGGGAGGGTTCTCCTACGAGCAGTACTTC. Encoded protein: CASSSGLAGGFSYEQYF.

At least ten counts were recorded for this clonotype. J is TRBJ2-7 and V is TRBV2; 7 bases match TRBD1. In germline, CDR1 is SNHLY, CDR2 FYNNEI. This CDR3 spans 15 amino acids. Unmatched junction bases numbered 11, after V lost 7 bases and J lost 2 bases. The CDR3 loop reads CASTLGQGQTYEQYF. The DNA of the CDR3 is TGTGCCAGCACCCTCGGGCAGGGACAGACCTACGAGCAGTACTTC.

This clonotype was observed at least ten times. J is TRBJ2-7 and V is TRBV12-3 or TRBV12-4; TRBD2 matches 12 bases. The CDR3 is 16 residues long. After removal of 5 bases from V and 0 bases from J, the junction contained 5 bases not matched to a gene. The CDR3 here is CASSPGLAGNSYEQYF. The DNA for the CDR3 is TGTGCCAGCAGTCCTGGACTAGCGGGAAACTCCTACGAGCAGTACTTC.

This clonotype was counted many times. This chain links TRBV12-5 with TRBJ2-1; 11 bases map to TRBD2. The V gene's germline CDR1 is LGHNT and CDR2 FRNRAP. After removal of 0 bases from V and 4 bases from J, the junction contained 14 bases not matched to a gene. There are 20 residues in the CDR3. The CDR3 nucleotides read TGTGCTAGTGGTTTGGTACGGGGGACTAGCGGTAACATAGAGTACAATGAGCAGTTCTTC. It codes for CASGLVRGTSGNIEYNEQFF.